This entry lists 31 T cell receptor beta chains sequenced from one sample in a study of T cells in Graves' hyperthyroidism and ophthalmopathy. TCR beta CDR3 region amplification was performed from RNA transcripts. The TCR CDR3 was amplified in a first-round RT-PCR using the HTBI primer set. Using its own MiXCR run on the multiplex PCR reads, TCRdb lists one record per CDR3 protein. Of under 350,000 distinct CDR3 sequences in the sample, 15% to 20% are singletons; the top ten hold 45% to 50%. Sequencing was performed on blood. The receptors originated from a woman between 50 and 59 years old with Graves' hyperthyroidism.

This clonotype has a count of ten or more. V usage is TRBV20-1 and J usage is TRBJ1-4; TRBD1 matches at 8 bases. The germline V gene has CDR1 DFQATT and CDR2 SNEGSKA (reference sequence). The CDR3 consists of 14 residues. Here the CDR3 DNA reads TGCAGCATCGAGACAGGGGAGTCTAATGAAAAACTGTTTTTT. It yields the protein CSIETGESNEKLFF.

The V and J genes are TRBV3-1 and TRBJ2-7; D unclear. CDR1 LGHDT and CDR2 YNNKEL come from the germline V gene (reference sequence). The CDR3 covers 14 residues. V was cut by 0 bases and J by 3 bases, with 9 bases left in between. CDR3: CASSQDGEGYEQYV. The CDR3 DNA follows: TGTGCCAGCAGCCAAGATGGGGAAGGCTACGAGCAGTACGTC.

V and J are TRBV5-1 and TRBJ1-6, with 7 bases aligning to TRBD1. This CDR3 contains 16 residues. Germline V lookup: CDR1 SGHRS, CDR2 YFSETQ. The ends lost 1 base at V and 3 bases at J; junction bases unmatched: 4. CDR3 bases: TGCGCCAGCAGCTTGCAACAGGGGAGCTATAATTCACCCCTCCACTTT. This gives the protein CASSLQQGSYNSPLHF. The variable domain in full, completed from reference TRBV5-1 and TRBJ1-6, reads KAGVTQTPRYLIKTRGQQVTLSCSPISGHRSVSWYQQTPGQGLQFLFEYFSETQRNKGNFPGRFSGRQFSNSRSEMNVSTLELGDSALYLCASSLQQGSYNSPLHFGNGTRLTVT.

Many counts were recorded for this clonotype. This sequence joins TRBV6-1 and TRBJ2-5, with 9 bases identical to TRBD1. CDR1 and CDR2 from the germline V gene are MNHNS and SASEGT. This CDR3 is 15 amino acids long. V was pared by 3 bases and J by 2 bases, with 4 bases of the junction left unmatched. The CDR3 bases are TGTGCCAGCAGTGACCGGGACAGGGCTCAAGAGACCCAGTACTTC. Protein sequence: CASSDRDRAQETQYF.

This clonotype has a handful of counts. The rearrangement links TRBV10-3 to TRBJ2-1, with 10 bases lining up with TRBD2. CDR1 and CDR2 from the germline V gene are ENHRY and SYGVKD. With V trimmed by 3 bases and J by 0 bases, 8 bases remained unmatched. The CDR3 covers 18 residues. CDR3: CAISEGSGRPTSYNEQFF. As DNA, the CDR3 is TGTGCCATCAGTGAAGGTAGCGGGAGGCCGACCTCCTACAATGAGCAGTTCTTC.

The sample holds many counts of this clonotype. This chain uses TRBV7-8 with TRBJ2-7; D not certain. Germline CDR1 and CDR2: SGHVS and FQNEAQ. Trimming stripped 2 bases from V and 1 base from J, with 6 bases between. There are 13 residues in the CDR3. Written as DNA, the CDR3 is TGTGCCAGCAGCTTATCCGGGTCCTACGAGCAGTACGTC. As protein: CASSLSGSYEQYV.

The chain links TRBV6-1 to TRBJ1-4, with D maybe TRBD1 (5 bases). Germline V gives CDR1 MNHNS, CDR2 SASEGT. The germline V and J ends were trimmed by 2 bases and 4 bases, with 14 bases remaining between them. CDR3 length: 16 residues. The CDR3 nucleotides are TGTGCCAGCAGTGAAATGGAGGGGTTGGATAATGAAAAACTGTTTTTT. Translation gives CASSEMEGLDNEKLFF.

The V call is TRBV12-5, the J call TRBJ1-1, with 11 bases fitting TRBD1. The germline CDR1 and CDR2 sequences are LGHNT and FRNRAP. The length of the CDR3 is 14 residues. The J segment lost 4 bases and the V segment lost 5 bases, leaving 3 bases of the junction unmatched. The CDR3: CASGAGTGGTEAFF. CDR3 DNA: TGTGCTAGTGGTGCCGGGACAGGGGGCACTGAAGCTTTCTTT.

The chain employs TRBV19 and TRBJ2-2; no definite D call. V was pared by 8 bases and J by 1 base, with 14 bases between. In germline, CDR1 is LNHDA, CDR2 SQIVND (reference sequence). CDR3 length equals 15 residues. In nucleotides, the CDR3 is TGTGCCAGTTTCGGGCCCGGGTGGAACACCGGGGAGCTGTTTTTT. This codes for CASFGPGWNTGELFF. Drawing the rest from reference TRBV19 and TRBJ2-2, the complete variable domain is DGGITQSPKYLFRKEGQNVTLSCEQNLNHDAMYWYRQDPGQGLRLIYYSQIVNDFQKGDIAEGYSVSREKKESFPLTVTSAQKNPTAFYLCASFGPGWNTGELFFGEGSRLTVL.

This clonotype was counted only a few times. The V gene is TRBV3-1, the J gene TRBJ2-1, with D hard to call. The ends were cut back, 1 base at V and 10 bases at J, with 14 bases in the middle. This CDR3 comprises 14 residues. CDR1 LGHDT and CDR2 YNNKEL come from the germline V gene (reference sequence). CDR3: CASSQGGSRNEQFF. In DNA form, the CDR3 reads TGTGCCAGCAGCCAAGGGGGTTCCAGAAACGAGCAGTTCTTC.

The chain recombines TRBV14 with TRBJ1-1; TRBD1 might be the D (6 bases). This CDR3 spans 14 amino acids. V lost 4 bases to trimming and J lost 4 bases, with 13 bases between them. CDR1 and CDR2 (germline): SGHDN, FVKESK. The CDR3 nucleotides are TGTGCCAGCAGCCGCAGGGGTTTGGTCACTGAAGCTTTCTTT. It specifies CASSRRGLVTEAFF.

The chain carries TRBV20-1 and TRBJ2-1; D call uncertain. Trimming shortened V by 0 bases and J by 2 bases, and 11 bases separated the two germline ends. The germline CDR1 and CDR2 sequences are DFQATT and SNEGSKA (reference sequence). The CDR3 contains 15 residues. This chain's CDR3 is CSARDAFGTYNEQFF. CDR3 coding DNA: TGCAGTGCTAGAGATGCCTTTGGGACCTACAATGAGCAGTTCTTC.

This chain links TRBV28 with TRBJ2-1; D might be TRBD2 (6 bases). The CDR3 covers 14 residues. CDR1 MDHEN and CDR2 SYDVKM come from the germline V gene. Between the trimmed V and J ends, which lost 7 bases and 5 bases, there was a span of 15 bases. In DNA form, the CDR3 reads TGTGCCAGCATAACGGCGGGAACTGACAATGAGCAGTTCTTC. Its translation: CASITAGTDNEQFF.

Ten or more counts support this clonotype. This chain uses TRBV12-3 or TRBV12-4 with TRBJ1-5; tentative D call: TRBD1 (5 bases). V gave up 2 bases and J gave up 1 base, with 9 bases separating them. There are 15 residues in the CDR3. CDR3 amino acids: CASSLRTGSNQPQHF. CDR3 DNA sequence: TGTGCCAGCAGTTTAAGAACAGGCAGCAATCAGCCCCAGCATTTT.

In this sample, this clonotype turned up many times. CDR3 DNA sequence: TGTGCCAGCAGCTCGAAGTCGGGACTAGCGGCAGATACGCAGTATTTT. Its protein product is CASSSKSGLAADTQYF. This chain connects TRBV7-9 to TRBJ2-3; TRBD2 agrees at 11 bases. The germline V gene encodes CDR1 SEHNR and CDR2 FQNEAQ (reference sequence). The trim removed 4 bases at V and 4 bases at J, leaving 7 bases unmatched. The CDR3 loop spans 16 amino acids. The whole variable domain, filled in from reference TRBV7-9 and TRBJ2-3, reads DTGVSQNPRHKITKRGQNVTFRCDPISEHNRLYWYRQTLGQGPEFLTYFQNEAQLEKSRLLSDRFSAERPKGSFSTLEIQRTEQGDSAMYLCASSSKSGLAADTQYFGPGTRLTVL.

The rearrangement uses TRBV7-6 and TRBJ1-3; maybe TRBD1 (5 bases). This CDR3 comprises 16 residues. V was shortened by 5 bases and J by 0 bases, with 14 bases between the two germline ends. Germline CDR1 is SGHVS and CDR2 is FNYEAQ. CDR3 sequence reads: CASSQRDVSSGNTIYF. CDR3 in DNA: TGTGCCAGCAGCCAACGGGACGTATCCTCTGGAAACACCATATATTTT.

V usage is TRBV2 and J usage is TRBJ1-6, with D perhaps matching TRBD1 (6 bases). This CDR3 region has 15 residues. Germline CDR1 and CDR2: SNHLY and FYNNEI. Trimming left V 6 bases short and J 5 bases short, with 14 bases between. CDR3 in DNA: TGTGCCAGCAGAGCCGGACAGAGTGATAATTCACCCCTCCACTTT. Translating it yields CASRAGQSDNSPLHF.

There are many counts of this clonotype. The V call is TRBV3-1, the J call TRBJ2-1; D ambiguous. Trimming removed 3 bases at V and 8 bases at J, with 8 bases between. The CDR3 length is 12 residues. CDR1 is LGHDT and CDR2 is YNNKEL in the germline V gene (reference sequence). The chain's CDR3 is CASSHSSHEQFF. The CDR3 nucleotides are TGTGCCAGCAGCCATAGTTCCCATGAGCAGTTCTTC.

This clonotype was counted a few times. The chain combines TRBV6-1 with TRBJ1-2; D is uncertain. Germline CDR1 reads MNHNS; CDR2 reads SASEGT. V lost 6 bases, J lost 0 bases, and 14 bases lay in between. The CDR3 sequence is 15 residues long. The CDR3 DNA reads TGTGCCAGCAGCCATACAGCCGACGCTAACTATGGCTACACCTTC. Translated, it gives CASSHTADANYGYTF.

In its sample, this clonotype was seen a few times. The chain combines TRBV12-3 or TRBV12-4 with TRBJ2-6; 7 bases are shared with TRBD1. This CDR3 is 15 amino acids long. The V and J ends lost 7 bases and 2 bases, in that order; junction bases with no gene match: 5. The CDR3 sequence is CASTQTGAGANVLTF. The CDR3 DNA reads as TGTGCCAGCACTCAAACAGGGGCTGGGGCCAACGTCCTGACTTTC.

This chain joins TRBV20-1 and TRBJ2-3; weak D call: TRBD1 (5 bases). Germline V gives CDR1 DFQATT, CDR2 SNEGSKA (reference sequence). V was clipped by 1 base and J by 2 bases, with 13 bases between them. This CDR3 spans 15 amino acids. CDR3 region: CSARGPGGATDTQYF. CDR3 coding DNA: TGCAGTGCTAGAGGTCCGGGTGGGGCCACAGATACGCAGTATTTT.

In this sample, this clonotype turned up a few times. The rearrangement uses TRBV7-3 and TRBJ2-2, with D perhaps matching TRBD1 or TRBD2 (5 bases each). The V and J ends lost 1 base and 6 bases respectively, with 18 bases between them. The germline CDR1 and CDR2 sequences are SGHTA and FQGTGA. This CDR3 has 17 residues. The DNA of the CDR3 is TGTGCCAGCAGCTTAATGGCGGGCTCCGGGGCGGCCGGGGAGCTGTTTTTT. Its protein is CASSLMAGSGAAGELFF. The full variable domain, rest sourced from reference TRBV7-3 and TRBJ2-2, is GAGVSQTPSNKVTEKGKYVELRCDPISGHTALYWYRQSLGQGPEFLIYFQGTGAADDSGLPNDRFFAVRPEGSVSTLKIQRTERGDSAVYLCASSLMAGSGAAGELFFGEGSRLTVL.

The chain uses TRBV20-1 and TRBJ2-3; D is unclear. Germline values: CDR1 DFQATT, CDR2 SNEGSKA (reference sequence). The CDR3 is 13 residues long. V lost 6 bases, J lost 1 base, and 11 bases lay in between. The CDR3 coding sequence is TGCAGTGCGCCCGCCGGCCGCACAGATACGCAGTATTTT. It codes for CSAPAGRTDTQYF.

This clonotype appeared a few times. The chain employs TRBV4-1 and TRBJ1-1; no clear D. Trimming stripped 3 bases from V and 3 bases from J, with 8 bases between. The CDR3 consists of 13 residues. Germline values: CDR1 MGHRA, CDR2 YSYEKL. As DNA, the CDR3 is TGCGCCAGCAGCCACCGTTTTGACACTGAAGCTTTCTTT. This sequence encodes CASSHRFDTEAFF.

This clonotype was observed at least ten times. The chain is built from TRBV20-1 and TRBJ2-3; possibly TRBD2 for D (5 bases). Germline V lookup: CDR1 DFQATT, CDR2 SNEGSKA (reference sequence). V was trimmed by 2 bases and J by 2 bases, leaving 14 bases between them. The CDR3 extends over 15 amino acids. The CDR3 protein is CSARRPAVNTDTQYF. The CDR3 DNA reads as TGCAGTGCTAGACGGCCAGCGGTAAACACAGATACGCAGTATTTT.

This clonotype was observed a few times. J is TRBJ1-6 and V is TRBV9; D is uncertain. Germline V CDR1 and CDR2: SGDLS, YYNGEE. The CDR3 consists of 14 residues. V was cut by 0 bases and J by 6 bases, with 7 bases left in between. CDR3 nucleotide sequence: TGTGCCAGCAGCGTAGGAGGCAGTAATTCACCCCTCCACTTT. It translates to CASSVGGSNSPLHF.

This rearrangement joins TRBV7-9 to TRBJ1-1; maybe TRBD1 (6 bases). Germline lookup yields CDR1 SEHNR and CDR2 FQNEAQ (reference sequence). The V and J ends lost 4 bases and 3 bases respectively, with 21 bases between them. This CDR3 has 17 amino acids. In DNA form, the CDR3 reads TGTGCCAGCAGCTCGAGCGGGGCACGGGGGCTGTACACTGAAGCTTTCTTT. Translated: CASSSSGARGLYTEAFF.

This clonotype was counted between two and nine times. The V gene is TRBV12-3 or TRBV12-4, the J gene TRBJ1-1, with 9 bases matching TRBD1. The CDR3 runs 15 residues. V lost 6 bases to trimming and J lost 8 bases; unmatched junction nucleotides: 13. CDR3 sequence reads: CASRETGGENIEAFF. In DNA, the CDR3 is TGTGCCAGCAGGGAAACAGGGGGCGAAAACATAGAAGCTTTCTTT.

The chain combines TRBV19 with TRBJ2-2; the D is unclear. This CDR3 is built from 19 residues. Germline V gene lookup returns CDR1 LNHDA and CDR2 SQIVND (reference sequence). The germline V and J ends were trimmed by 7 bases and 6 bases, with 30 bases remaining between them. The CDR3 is CASNLGRNRTLHWSGELFF. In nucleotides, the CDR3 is TGTGCCAGTAATCTCGGGCGCAACCGTACCCTTCATTGGTCCGGGGAGCTGTTTTTT. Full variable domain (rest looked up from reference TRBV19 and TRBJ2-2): DGGITQSPKYLFRKEGQNVTLSCEQNLNHDAMYWYRQDPGQGLRLIYYSQIVNDFQKGDIAEGYSVSREKKESFPLTVTSAQKNPTAFYLCASNLGRNRTLHWSGELFFGEGSRLTVL.

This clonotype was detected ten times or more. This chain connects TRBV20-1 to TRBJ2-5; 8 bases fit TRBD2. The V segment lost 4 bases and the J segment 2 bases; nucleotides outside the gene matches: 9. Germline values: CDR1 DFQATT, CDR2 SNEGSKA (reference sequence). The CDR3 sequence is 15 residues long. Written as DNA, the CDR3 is TGCAGTGCTATAGGAGAGCGGGGGAGGCAAGAGACCCAGTACTTC. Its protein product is CSAIGERGRQETQYF.

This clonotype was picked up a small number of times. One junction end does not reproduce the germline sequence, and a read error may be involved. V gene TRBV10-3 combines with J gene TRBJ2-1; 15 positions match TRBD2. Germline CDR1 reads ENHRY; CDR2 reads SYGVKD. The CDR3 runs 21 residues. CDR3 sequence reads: CAISVRGAPLGLAGGDNERFF. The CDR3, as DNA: TGTGCCATCAGTGTCAGGGGCGCACCCCTTGGACTAGCGGGAGGGGACAATGAGCGGTTCTTC.